The 24 T cell receptor beta chains reported below all come from one sample, sequenced in a study of shared clonotypes between healthy human individuals. This table comes from immunoSEQ multiplex PCR, and its TCRdb copy is limited to in-frame clones, with some not included. This sample carries over a million clones, under 80% of them seen once, and the ten largest clones take roughly 1.4%. Source material: memory CD4+ T cells sorted from blood. Subset in this sample: CD45RA-negative fraction. These receptors were collected from a man aged 18 to 29 in good health.

J is TRBJ1-5 and V is TRBV6-1, with D hard to call. The V end lost 4 bases, the J end lost 0 bases, and 7 bases lay between the germline ends. Per germline, CDR1 MNHNS and CDR2 SASEGT. The CDR3 consists of 14 residues. The CDR3 coding sequence is TGTGCCAGCAGTGCCGGTCGTAGCAATCAGCCCCAGCATTTT. It yields the protein CASSAGRSNQPQHF.

This rearrangement joins TRBV6-1 to TRBJ2-5, with 10 bases fitting TRBD2. Germline V gene sequence: CDR1 MNHNS, CDR2 SASEGT. The CDR3 sequence is 17 residues long. V lost 4 bases and J lost 4; bases outside the gene matches: 12. Here the CDR3 reads CASSGASGGHQRETQYF. The CDR3 bases are TGTGCCAGCAGTGGCGCTAGCGGGGGCCACCAACGAGAGACCCAGTACTTC.

Remarks on this clone: The same CDR3 is also encoded by other DNA sequences in this sample. This sequence joins TRBV19 and TRBJ2-6; D call uncertain. The V end was cut by 3 bases, the J end by 4 bases, with 10 bases between. Germline loops: CDR1 LNHDA, CDR2 SQIVND (reference sequence). The length of the CDR3 is 15 residues. The CDR3 DNA reads as TGTGCCAGTAGTATTGGGCTTTCCGGGGCCAACGTCCTGACTTTC. It specifies CASSIGLSGANVLTF.

V usage is TRBV5-1 and J usage is TRBJ2-2; D not certain. V was shortened by 0 bases and J by 0 bases, with 9 bases between the two germline ends. Germline V gene lookup returns CDR1 SGHRS and CDR2 YFSETQ. The CDR3 length is 16 residues. The DNA of the CDR3 is TGCGCCAGCAGCTTGGTTGTGGGATCGAACACCGGGGAGCTGTTTTTT. Encoded protein: CASSLVVGSNTGELFF.

This rearrangement joins TRBV30 to TRBJ2-2; D is possibly TRBD2 (7 bases). This CDR3 spans 13 amino acids. Trimming shortened V by 2 bases and J by 6 bases, and 10 bases separated the two germline ends. In germline, CDR1 is GTSNPN, CDR2 SVGIG (reference sequence). CDR3 nucleotide sequence: TGTGCCTGGAGTCCCGGGGGGCCCGGGGAGCTGTTTTTT. The encoded protein is CAWSPGGPGELFF.

V usage is TRBV5-1 and J usage is TRBJ2-4, with TRBD2 identical over 11 bases. Trimming at V came to 4 bases and at J to 3 bases, leaving 3 bases not matched to a gene. The CDR3 covers 15 residues. Germline V gene sequence: CDR1 SGHRS, CDR2 YFSETQ. The DNA of the CDR3 is TGCGCCAGCAGCCCGGGGACTAGCGGCAAAAACATTCAGTACTTC. Encoded protein: CASSPGTSGKNIQYF.

CDR3 in DNA: TGTGCCAGCAGCGTACAGGGGACAGGGAACACTGAAGCTTTCTTT. Protein: CASSVQGTGNTEAFF. This sequence joins TRBV9 and TRBJ1-1; 8 bases match TRBD1. Looked up from germline, CDR1 is SGDLS and CDR2 is YYNGEE. V lost 1 base to trimming and J lost 1 base; unmatched junction nucleotides: 3. This CDR3 region has 15 residues.

The rearrangement joins TRBV6-1 to TRBJ1-1; D perhaps matches TRBD1 (6 bases). The length of the CDR3 is 14 residues. The ends were cut back, 5 bases at V and 3 bases at J, with 13 bases in the middle. Germline-derived CDR1 and CDR2 are MNHNS and SASEGT. CDR3 in amino acids: CASSLTQGYTEAFF. The CDR3 nucleotides read TGTGCCAGCAGTTTAACCCAGGGGTACACTGAAGCTTTCTTT.

CDR3 in amino acids: CASSLYAGVNTEAFF. CDR3 in DNA: TGTGCCAGCAGCCTCTATGCGGGGGTGAACACTGAAGCTTTCTTT. The gene calls are TRBV7-2 and TRBJ1-1, with a weak D call TRBD1 (5 bases). Per germline, CDR1 SGHTA and CDR2 FQGNSA. CDR3 length: 15 residues. Trimming pared 5 bases from V and 0 bases from J, leaving 13 bases between. Full variable domain (remainder filled in from reference TRBV7-2 and TRBJ1-1): GAGVSQSPSNKVTEKGKDVELRCDPISGHTALYWYRQSLGQGLEFLIYFQGNSAPDKSGLPSDRFSAERTGGSVSTLTIQRTQQEDSAVYLCASSLYAGVNTEAFFGQGTRLTVV.

On this clone itself: Different DNA sequences within this sample yield the same CDR3. The chain joins TRBV7-2 to TRBJ2-1, with D possibly being TRBD2 (5 bases). The CDR3 length is 14 residues. Germline loops: CDR1 SGHTA, CDR2 FQGNSA. Trimming cost V 3 bases and J 4 bases, with 10 bases left between them. CDR3 DNA: TGTGCCAGCAGCTTGGGCGGGCTTTACAATGAGCAGTTCTTC. This translates into CASSLGGLYNEQFF. The full variable domain, in which reference TRBV7-2 and TRBJ2-1 provide the parts outside the CDR3, is GAGVSQSPSNKVTEKGKDVELRCDPISGHTALYWYRQSLGQGLEFLIYFQGNSAPDKSGLPSDRFSAERTGGSVSTLTIQRTQQEDSAVYLCASSLGGLYNEQFFGPGTRLTVL.

The chain combines TRBV11-2 with TRBJ1-2; D is ambiguous. Trimming took 5 bases from V and 5 from J, leaving 12 bases between them. The CDR3 extends over 13 amino acids. Germline V lookup: CDR1 SGHAT, CDR2 FQNNGV. This CDR3 is CASSPGLSYGYTF. CDR3 nucleotide sequence: TGTGCCAGCAGCCCGGGCCTCTCATATGGCTACACCTTC. Combining the CDR3 with reference TRBV11-2 and TRBJ1-2 gives the whole variable domain EAGVAQSPRYKIIEKRQSVAFWCNPISGHATLYWYQQILGQGPKLLIQFQNNGVVDDSQLPKDRFSAERLKGVDSTLKIQPAKLEDSAVYLCASSPGLSYGYTFGSGTRLTVV.

V is TRBV6-1 and J is TRBJ2-3; the D gene could be TRBD1 or TRBD2 (5 bases each). This CDR3 has 15 amino acids. V gave up 4 bases and J gave up 6 bases, with 17 bases separating them. Germline V lookup: CDR1 MNHNS, CDR2 SASEGT. CDR3 DNA: TGTGCCAGCAGTGCCCGGGACCTCGGATTGGATACGCAGTATTTT. Protein: CASSARDLGLDTQYF.

V is TRBV6-1 and J is TRBJ2-3; maybe TRBD1 (6 bases). Germline V gene sequence: CDR1 MNHNS, CDR2 SASEGT. The CDR3 runs 14 residues. Trimming shortened V by 6 bases and J by 2 bases, and 12 bases separated the two germline ends. The CDR3 nucleotides are TGTGCCAGCAGAACAGGGCCAGTCACAGATACGCAGTATTTT. Translating it yields CASRTGPVTDTQYF.

The chain carries TRBV25-1 and TRBJ1-2; D not certain. V dropped 2 bases and J dropped 4 bases, with 5 bases sitting between them. The CDR3 consists of 12 residues. The germline gives CDR1 MGHDK, CDR2 SYGVNS. The CDR3 coding sequence is TGTGCCAGCAGTGAACAGTCCTATGGCTACACCTTC. This gives the protein CASSEQSYGYTF.

This clone was seen more than once but under ten times. V usage is TRBV30 and J usage is TRBJ2-6; no reliable D call. V was trimmed by 4 bases and J by 2 bases, leaving 6 bases between them. Germline lookup yields CDR1 GTSNPN and CDR2 SVGIG (reference sequence). The CDR3 is 13 amino acids. The CDR3: CAWNIPGANVLTF. The DNA for the CDR3 is TGTGCCTGGAACATCCCTGGGGCCAACGTCCTGACTTTC. The whole variable domain, filled in from reference TRBV30 and TRBJ2-6, reads SQTIHQWPATLVQPVGSPLSLECTVEGTSNPNLYWYRQAAGRGLQLLFYSVGIGQISSEVPQNLSASRPQDRQFILSSKKLLLSDSGFYLCAWNIPGANVLTFGAGSRLTVL.

This clone was detected once. J is TRBJ2-5 and V is TRBV10-3; 9 bases line up with TRBD1. The germline CDR1 and CDR2 sequences are ENHRY and SYGVKD. This CDR3 contains 13 residues. Unmatched junction bases numbered 4, after V lost 6 bases and J lost 5 bases. The CDR3 DNA reads as TGTGCCATCAGCGTCGGACAGGGGGAGACCCAGTACTTC. Residues: CAISVGQGETQYF.

The chain uses TRBV5-1 and TRBJ1-2; D is unresolved. Trimming shortened V by 0 bases and J by 1 base, and 4 bases separated the two germline ends. The CDR3 consists of 13 residues. Germline V gene lookup returns CDR1 SGHRS and CDR2 YFSETQ. The CDR3 spells CASSLDNNYGYTF. Here the CDR3 DNA reads TGCGCCAGCAGCTTGGATAATAACTATGGCTACACCTTC. The variable domain in full, completed from reference TRBV5-1 and TRBJ1-2, reads KAGVTQTPRYLIKTRGQQVTLSCSPISGHRSVSWYQQTPGQGLQFLFEYFSETQRNKGNFPGRFSGRQFSNSRSEMNVSTLELGDSALYLCASSLDNNYGYTFGSGTRLTVV.

The V gene is TRBV5-1, the J gene TRBJ1-2; TRBD1 agrees at 7 bases. Germline-derived CDR1 and CDR2 are SGHRS and YFSETQ. This CDR3 has 16 amino acids. Losses at the gene ends were 4 bases for V and 8 bases for J; bases not matched to a gene: 17. This chain's CDR3 is CASSPGQAGPPKGYTF. The CDR3 DNA reads as TGCGCCAGCAGCCCCGGACAGGCCGGCCCTCCTAAGGGCTACACCTTC.

This clone was detected ten times or more. An end of the junction does not agree with germline; a read error may underlie this. The gene calls are TRBV7-2 and TRBJ2-2; maybe TRBD1 (6 bases). CDR1 is SGHTA, CDR2 FQGNSA, per germline. The CDR3 length is 11 residues. In DNA form, the CDR3 reads TGTGCCAGCAGCTTAGAAGGGGGACCGATTTTT. It specifies CASSLEGGPIF.

Only a few counts were recorded for this clone. The chain links TRBV10-3 to TRBJ1-2, with D uncertain. Trimming took 4 bases from V and 8 from J, leaving 14 bases between them. This CDR3 is built from 13 residues. CDR1 is ENHRY and CDR2 is SYGVKD in the germline V gene. The CDR3 nucleotides read TGTGCCATCAGTGTCCTCTCGTCTCTGGGCTACACCTTC. As protein: CAISVLSSLGYTF.

The J gene is TRBJ2-1, the V gene TRBV5-4, with unresolved D. The CDR3 runs 13 residues. V lost 2 bases to trimming and J lost 7 bases, with 10 bases between them. Germline CDR1 and CDR2: SGHNT and YYREEE (reference sequence). CDR3 in DNA: TGTGCCAGCAGCTTCGGTCGTAGAAATGAGCAGTTCTTC. Protein sequence: CASSFGRRNEQFF.

V usage is TRBV10-3 and J usage is TRBJ2-2, with a possible D match to TRBD2 (7 bases). Between the trimmed V and J ends, which lost 8 bases and 3 bases, there was a span of 13 bases. The CDR3 totals 14 residues. From germline, CDR1 is ENHRY and CDR2 SYGVKD. The DNA of the CDR3 is TGTGCCATCGCCGGGGGGCGCGACACCGGGGAGCTGTTTTTT. This translates into CAIAGGRDTGELFF.

This clone was picked up a small number of times. J is TRBJ1-6 and V is TRBV15; D gene unclear. CDR3 size: 18 residues. Trimming left V 0 bases short and J 0 bases short, with 12 bases between. Per germline, CDR1 LNHNV and CDR2 YYDKDF (reference sequence). CDR3 sequence reads: CATSRDFSGSSYNSPLHF. DNA for the CDR3: TGTGCCACCAGCAGAGATTTTTCGGGGAGCTCCTATAATTCACCCCTCCACTTT. The full variable domain, with the rest looked up from reference TRBV15 and TRBJ1-6, is DAMVIQNPRYQVTQFGKPVTLSCSQTLNHNVMYWYQQKSSQAPKLLFHYYDKDFNNEADTPDNFQSRRPNTSFCFLDIRSPGLGDTAMYLCATSRDFSGSSYNSPLHFGNGTRLTVT.

Comment on this clone: The sample has other DNA sequences that encode this CDR3 too. J is TRBJ2-1 and V is TRBV2; no firm D call. The germline V and J ends were trimmed by 4 bases and 4 bases, with 2 bases remaining between them. The germline V gene encodes CDR1 SNHLY and CDR2 FYNNEI. This CDR3 region has 11 residues. The CDR3 region has the DNA TGTGCCAGCAGTGGGTACAATGAGCAGTTCTTC. Encoded protein: CASSGYNEQFF.